A selection of T cell receptor beta chains follows, all from one sample in a study of identical twins. MiXCR was run by TCRdb on the 5' RACE reads, yielding one entry per CDR3 protein. The data contain about 690,000 distinct CDR3 sequences, about 20% of them seen just once; the ten biggest clones take up 4.3%. Separately, the same data were catalogued under a study of T cells expressing NK-cell markers.

What was sequenced was PBMCs. These receptor sequences come from a woman under 30 in good health. The CDR3 runs from the conserved cysteine through the conserved F or W.

v_gene	j_gene	CDR3aa
TRBV7-8	TRBJ2-7	CASRARPEGSEQYF
TRBV27	TRBJ2-1	CASSSQSPPGGEQFF
TRBV20-1	TRBJ1-2	CSAPIQVGDYGYTF
TRBV5-6	TRBJ2-1	CASSLVLSSYNEQFF
TRBV12-3/TRBV12-4	TRBJ2-7	CASSLRTVSYEQYF
TRBV7-2	TRBJ2-7	CASSLVALQSYEQYF
TRBV24-1	TRBJ1-2	CAIGPPGQGVGYTF
TRBV12-3/TRBV12-4	TRBJ2-1	CASSIGQSNNEQFF
TRBV9	TRBJ2-7	CASSFYLFWYEQYF
TRBV19	TRBJ2-1	CASSMRGINEQFF
TRBV20-1	TRBJ2-1	CSAVPGASGGSNEQFF
TRBV11-2	TRBJ2-1	CASSPLTGGDNEQFF
TRBV5-1	TRBJ2-5	CASRLISGRMETQYF
TRBV20-1	TRBJ2-3	CSAGGVAGVGTDTQYF
TRBV5-1	TRBJ2-6	CASRNGAGANVLTF
TRBV5-5	TRBJ1-1	CASSPRTGDNTEAFF
TRBV7-2	TRBJ2-7	CASSLALARAYEQYF
TRBV6-2/TRBV6-3	TRBJ2-1	CASNLLAGAYNEQFF
TRBV11-2	TRBJ2-1	CASSPGARTQFF
TRBV29-1	TRBJ2-3	CSVDSIAGGTDTQYF
TRBV6-5	TRBJ2-7	CASSYSVDSGSRYEQYF
TRBV15	TRBJ2-1	CATSRDVASDYNEQFF
TRBV7-9	TRBJ2-1	CASLRGGSEYSYNEQFF
TRBV5-1	TRBJ1-5	CASSLDMNQPQHF
TRBV29-1	TRBJ2-5	CSVERDNNQETQYF
TRBV6-2/TRBV6-3	TRBJ2-6	CASAFNSSGANVLTF
TRBV7-8	TRBJ1-2	CASSSLKIAGSANYGYTF
TRBV5-1	TRBJ2-3	CASNGLTDTQYF
TRBV7-2	TRBJ2-7	CASSWGLAKEQYF
TRBV7-2	TRBJ2-1	CASSLVGGAYEQFF
TRBV10-3	TRBJ1-2	CAISYPSDRENYGYTF
TRBV6-1	TRBJ2-3	CASTGFGTDTQYF
TRBV5-1	TRBJ2-1	CATKAGPDPGEQFF
TRBV20-1	TRBJ2-1	CAVTSGSSGEQFF
TRBV24-1	TRBJ2-2	CATSDPQGGWGELFF
TRBV5-1	TRBJ2-2	CASSSPAGELFF
TRBV5-1	TRBJ2-1	CASSFLLLAGAEQFF
TRBV12-3/TRBV12-4	TRBJ1-1	CASTYRGFKAFF
TRBV6-5	TRBJ2-7	CASSYSTVLHEQYF
TRBV6-4	TRBJ2-1	CASSTRLAGSYNEQFF
TRBV10-3	TRBJ2-5	CAISLEGTQYF
TRBV9	TRBJ2-5	CASSGGLAGGLQETQYF
TRBV6-2/TRBV6-3	TRBJ2-5	CASSYGRAGERETQYF
TRBV5-1	TRBJ1-1	CASSETGSEAFF
TRBV9	TRBJ1-5	CASSVAPGAGQPQHF
TRBV3-1	TRBJ2-3	CASSQPAGGWADTQYF
TRBV6-1	TRBJ2-5	CASSPGTSGVETQYF
TRBV7-9	TRBJ1-1	CASSLLAAATEAFF
TRBV20-1	TRBJ2-1	CSARGGPGLAGRSSYNEQFF
TRBV7-8	TRBJ1-1	CASSLVEAAEAFF
TRBV12-3/TRBV12-4	TRBJ1-1	CASSTRPRTEAFF
TRBV20-1	TRBJ2-5	CSAVMTGRETQYF
TRBV20-1	TRBJ1-1	CSARDGIMNTEAFF
TRBV20-1	TRBJ2-6	CSAWDTASGANVLTF